This entry lists 20 T cell receptor beta chains sequenced from one sample in a study of blood T cell repertoires in COVID-19. Assay used: immunoSEQ multiplex PCR; TCRdb lists only in-frame clones, some missing. The sample lists about 43,000 clones; 87% were seen once. The sequenced material came from peripheral blood. All receptors come from a woman older than 75 with active COVID-19.

The rearrangement uses TRBV18 and TRBJ1-2; D is possibly TRBD1 (5 bases). The CDR3 spans 15 residues. The germline V gene encodes CDR1 KGHSH and CDR2 LQKENI. Trimming took 2 bases from V and 1 from J, leaving 11 bases between them. The CDR3 reads CASSPEPDSNYGYTF. DNA for the CDR3: TGTGCCAGCTCACCAGAACCCGACAGTAACTATGGCTACACCTTC.

This clone was seen a single time. The chain uses TRBV7-2 and TRBJ1-2; TRBD1 matches at 11 bases. CDR1 SGHTA and CDR2 FQGNSA come from the germline V gene. The CDR3 totals 15 residues. V gave up 2 bases and J gave up 8 bases; unmatched junction bases: 7. Written as DNA, the CDR3 is TGTGCCAGCAGCTTAAGGACAGGGGGCGCACAAGGCTACACCTTC. Translation gives CASSLRTGGAQGYTF. Looking up the rest from reference TRBV7-2 and TRBJ1-2 gives the full variable domain: GAGVSQSPSNKVTEKGKDVELRCDPISGHTALYWYRQSLGQGLEFLIYFQGNSAPDKSGLPSDRFSAERTGGSVSTLTIQRTQQEDSAVYLCASSLRTGGAQGYTFGSGTRLTVV.

The CDR3 region has the DNA TGTGCCAGCAGCTTTGGACTAGCGGGGACCACAGATACGCAGTATTTT. Translation: CASSFGLAGTTDTQYF. J is TRBJ2-3 and V is TRBV7-2, with 12 bases matching TRBD2. The CDR3 runs 16 residues. V shed 3 bases, J shed 2 bases, and the junction held 3 bases outside the gene matches. CDR1 is SGHTA and CDR2 is FQGNSA in the germline V gene.

This rearrangement joins TRBV9 to TRBJ2-1, with 8 bases matching TRBD2. In germline, CDR1 is SGDLS, CDR2 YYNGEE. The CDR3 has 13 amino acids. V lost 3 bases, J lost 10 bases, and 6 bases stayed unmatched. CDR3: CASSGTSLGEQFF. Written as DNA, the CDR3 is TGTGCCAGCAGCGGGACTAGCCTCGGGGAGCAGTTCTTC.

V is TRBV14 and J is TRBJ1-5; weak D call: TRBD1 (5 bases). Germline V gene sequence: CDR1 SGHDN, CDR2 FVKESK. Trimming shortened V by 4 bases and J by 7 bases, and 14 bases separated the two germline ends. The CDR3 is 14 residues long. The CDR3 sequence is CASSRGEGRQPQHF. DNA of the CDR3: TGTGCCAGCAGCCGGGGGGAGGGGAGGCAGCCCCAGCATTTT.

The chain uses TRBV6-2 or TRBV6-3 and TRBJ2-5, with D possibly TRBD2 on 5 matching bases. V gave up 0 bases and J gave up 5 bases, with 7 bases separating them. This CDR3 has 13 residues. Per germline, CDR1 MNHEY and CDR2 SVGEGT. The CDR3 region has the DNA TGTGCCAGCAGTTACTCGGAGGCCGAGACCCAGTACTTC. Amino acids: CASSYSEAETQYF.

V is TRBV2 and J is TRBJ2-1; 7 nucleotides agree with TRBD2. Trimming took 0 bases from V and 1 from J; bases not matched to a gene: 3. In germline, CDR1 is SNHLY, CDR2 FYNNEI. This CDR3 contains 16 residues. CDR3 bases: TGTGCCAGCAGTGAAGCGTTGGGGGGGTCCTACAATGAGCAGTTCTTC. Protein: CASSEALGGSYNEQFF.

The gene calls are TRBV6-2 or TRBV6-3 and TRBJ1-4; D is perhaps TRBD1 (5 bases). This CDR3 contains 17 residues. Germline loops: CDR1 MNHEY, CDR2 SVGEGT. Trimming took off 0 bases at V and 5 bases at J, with 16 bases between the two ends. The CDR3: CASSYSMWAGGNEKLFF. CDR3 bases: TGTGCCAGCAGTTACTCGATGTGGGCCGGGGGGAATGAAAAACTGTTTTTT.

The count of this clone is one. CDR3 bases: TGTGCCAGCAGTTACGGACAGGGGCTTGGCTACACCTTC. This encodes CASSYGQGLGYTF. The gene calls are TRBV6-5 and TRBJ1-2, with 9 bases fitting TRBD1. From germline, CDR1 is MNHEY and CDR2 SVGAGI. This CDR3 spans 13 amino acids. V dropped 2 bases and J dropped 7; count of bases not matched to a gene: 2.

This chain links TRBV29-1 with TRBJ2-6, with 11 bases matching TRBD1. From germline, CDR1 is SQVTM and CDR2 ANQGSEA. This CDR3 contains 15 residues. V trimming: 6 bases; J trimming: 4 bases; junction bases outside the gene matches: 5. The CDR3 sequence is CSVGQGAQGANVLTF. Here the CDR3 DNA reads TGCAGCGTCGGACAGGGGGCGCAAGGGGCCAACGTCCTGACTTTC. The full variable domain, rest sourced from reference TRBV29-1 and TRBJ2-6, is SAVISQKPSRDICQRGTSLTIQCQVDSQVTMMFWYRQQPGQSLTLIATANQGSEATYESGFVIDKFPISRPNLTFSTLTVSNMSPEDSSIYLCSVGQGAQGANVLTFGAGSRLTVL.

This clone was seen more than once but under ten times. The CDR3 sequence: CASSQQGRNTEAFF. CDR3 bases: TGTGCTAGTAGCCAACAGGGGAGGAACACTGAAGCTTTCTTT. The V gene is TRBV12-5, the J gene TRBJ1-1; 7 bases are shared with TRBD1. Germline V gene sequence: CDR1 LGHNT, CDR2 FRNRAP. This CDR3 region has 14 residues. Trimming took 8 bases from V and 1 from J; bases not matched to a gene: 7.

This clone was observed a few times. The chain carries TRBV6-2 or TRBV6-3 and TRBJ2-1; TRBD1 aligns across 8 bases. The J segment lost 4 bases and the V segment lost 0 bases, leaving 11 bases of the junction unmatched. Germline V gene sequence: CDR1 MNHEY, CDR2 SVGEGT. The CDR3 has 18 amino acids. CDR3 DNA: TGTGCCAGCAGTTACTCAGGGACGGACAGGGAAAGATACAATGAGCAGTTCTTC. Encoded protein: CASSYSGTDRERYNEQFF.

The chain recombines TRBV5-5 with TRBJ2-7, with 7 bases that match TRBD1. This CDR3 spans 15 amino acids. In germline, CDR1 is SGHKS, CDR2 YYEKEE (reference sequence). The V and J ends lost 0 bases and 5 bases, in that order; junction bases with no gene match: 8. The CDR3 loop reads CASSLATGIANEQYF. CDR3 nucleotide sequence: TGTGCCAGCAGCTTGGCGACAGGGATAGCGAACGAGCAGTACTTC.

The V call is TRBV4-2, the J call TRBJ1-4; a weak D match, TRBD1 (6 bases). Trimming stripped 0 bases from V and 2 bases from J, with 16 bases between. The CDR3 length is 18 residues. The germline V gene has CDR1 LGHNA and CDR2 YNFKEQ. The CDR3 region is CASSQEGQGLGTNEKLFF. The DNA of the CDR3 is TGTGCCAGCAGCCAAGAGGGTCAGGGGTTGGGCACTAATGAAAAACTGTTTTTT.

V gene TRBV19 combines with J gene TRBJ2-7; tentatively, D is TRBD1 (5 bases). In germline, CDR1 is LNHDA, CDR2 SQIVND (reference sequence). The V end lost 7 bases, the J end lost 3 bases, and 19 bases lay between the germline ends. This CDR3 has 15 residues. The CDR3 spells CASTLGRGMDYEQYF. The DNA for the CDR3 is TGTGCCAGTACCCTCGGAAGGGGAATGGACTACGAGCAGTACTTC.

This chain joins TRBV28 and TRBJ1-4, with 8 bases matching TRBD1. The junction had 4 bases not matched to a gene; V was cut back by 5 bases and J by 5 bases. Germline V gives CDR1 MDHEN, CDR2 SYDVKM. This CDR3 is built from 14 residues. The CDR3 sequence: CASSGDRPNEKLFF. Written as DNA, the CDR3 is TGTGCCAGCAGTGGGGACAGGCCAAATGAAAAACTGTTTTTT.

J is TRBJ2-2 and V is TRBV6-2 or TRBV6-3, with 8 bases aligning to TRBD1. Germline trimming cut 5 bases from V and 5 bases from J; bases unmatched to any gene: 4. Germline CDR1 MNHEY, CDR2 SVGEGT. The CDR3 has 14 amino acids. The CDR3 protein is CASSRTGRTGELFF. The CDR3 nucleotides are TGTGCCAGCAGTCGGACAGGGCGGACCGGGGAGCTGTTTTTT.

The chain uses TRBV18 and TRBJ2-5; 8 nucleotides line up with TRBD2. The CDR3 sequence is 17 residues long. The V gene's germline CDR1 is KGHSH and CDR2 LQKENI. Losses at the gene ends were 3 bases for V and 5 bases for J; bases not matched to a gene: 14. This chain's CDR3 is CASSPIFSGGLEETQYF. Here the CDR3 DNA reads TGTGCCAGCTCACCGATCTTCTCGGGGGGGCTGGAGGAGACCCAGTACTTC. Filled out from reference TRBV18 and TRBJ2-5, the complete variable domain reads NAGVMQNPRHLVRRRGQEARLRCSPMKGHSHVYWYRQLPEEGLKFMVYLQKENIIDESGMPKERFSAEFPKEGPSILRIQQVVRGDSAAYFCASSPIFSGGLEETQYFGPGTRLLVL.

The chain combines TRBV19 with TRBJ2-1; 12 bases map to TRBD2. The CDR3 covers 15 residues. J was trimmed by 5 bases and V by 3 bases; bases with no gene match: 2. CDR1 is LNHDA, CDR2 SQIVND, per germline (reference sequence). In nucleotides, the CDR3 is TGTGCCAGTAGTATCACTAGCGGGGGGAACAATGAGCAGTTCTTC. Amino acids: CASSITSGGNNEQFF.

The chain uses TRBV11-2 and TRBJ2-7; 7 bases line up with TRBD2. Trimming at V came to 4 bases and at J to 6 bases, leaving 15 bases not matched to a gene. This CDR3 is 16 amino acids long. Per germline, CDR1 SGHAT and CDR2 FQNNGV. The CDR3 reads CASSSQVTSLRGEQYF. The CDR3 DNA reads as TGTGCCAGCAGCTCTCAGGTGACTAGCTTGAGGGGCGAGCAGTACTTC.